The 4 T cell receptor beta chains below were found in one sample sequenced in a study of blood T cell repertoires in COVID-19 (TCRdb year 2020). The library relied on the immunoSEQ multiplex PCR assay. In TCRdb, the immuneACCESS table is reduced to in-frame sequences with V and J assigned. These tables do not hold every clone; where another copy was compared, an unresolved V gene accounts for under half, and the others remain unexplained. Present in this sample are some 110,000 clones, 82% of which were seen just once. 7% to 9% of the sample goes to the ten largest clones. Sequences were obtained from peripheral blood. These receptors all stem from a man between 65 and 85 years old with acute or convalescent COVID-19.

The rearrangement uses TRBV24-1 and TRBJ2-2; 10 bases fit TRBD1. CDR1 KGHDR and CDR2 SFDVKD come from the germline V gene. J lost 4 bases, V lost 8 bases, and 9 bases had no gene match. The CDR3 covers 16 residues. The CDR3 here is CATTPGGQGITGELFF. The CDR3 bases are TGTGCCACCACTCCTGGGGGACAGGGGATCACCGGGGAGCTGTTTTTT.

Only one count was recorded for this clone. The chain has TRBV19 and TRBJ1-2, with D possibly matching TRBD1 (5 bases). The germline V gene encodes CDR1 LNHDA and CDR2 SQIVND (reference sequence). The CDR3 is 15 amino acids. Trimming shortened V by 1 base and J by 8 bases, and 17 bases separated the two germline ends. CDR3 sequence: CASSIVFQVGGGYTF. The CDR3 DNA follows: TGTGCCAGTAGTATAGTGTTCCAGGTCGGGGGAGGCTACACCTTC.

V is TRBV18 and J is TRBJ1-1; 8 nucleotides align to TRBD1. The CDR3 extends over 14 amino acids. The germline V gene has CDR1 KGHSH and CDR2 LQKENI. V shed 8 bases, J shed 5 bases, and the junction held 10 bases outside the gene matches. CDR3 DNA sequence: TGTGCCAGCCTACCCAGGGGGCCGAGGACTGAAGCTTTCTTT. Protein: CASLPRGPRTEAFF.

The gene calls are TRBV5-8 and TRBJ1-5; TRBD1 is a possible D gene (5 bases). The CDR3 spans 15 residues. V was shortened by 1 base and J by 2 bases, with 10 bases between the two germline ends. The germline CDR1 and CDR2 sequences are SGHTS and YDEGEE. The CDR3 nucleotides are TGTGCCAGCAGCTTGCTCGGGGGAGGCAATCAGCCCCAGCATTTT. Residues: CASSLLGGGNQPQHF.